Shown below are 11 T cell receptor beta chains from a single sample sequenced in a study of T-cell reconstitution after alpha-beta-depleted transplantation in children. Preparing the TCRbeta library involved the use of unique molecular identifiers. TCRdb recomputed calls from the PCR reads with MiXCR, one row per CDR3 protein. The table lists approximately 590,000 distinct CDR3 sequences, 8% to 11% of them singletons. Sequencing used PBMCs from the stem cell graft donor, obtained from the stem cell graft. These receptor sequences come from a human donor who donated a stem cell graft to a child with acute myeloid leukemia.

This chain links TRBV29-1 with TRBJ2-7; weak D call: TRBD1 (6 bases). Germline values: CDR1 SQVTM, CDR2 ANQGSEA. This CDR3 is 12 amino acids long. Trimming left V 7 bases short and J 2 bases short, with 12 bases between. In DNA form, the CDR3 reads TGCAGCGCTTCCGACAGGCCCTACGAGCAGTACTTC. Protein sequence: CSASDRPYEQYF.

The chain links TRBV29-1 to TRBJ1-1; D ambiguous. The V gene's germline CDR1 is SQVTM and CDR2 ANQGSEA. The CDR3 sequence is 11 residues long. Trimming removed 4 bases from V and 3 bases from J, with 6 bases in between. CDR3 loop: CSVGSDTEAFF. In nucleotides, the CDR3 is TGCAGCGTTGGTTCAGACACTGAAGCTTTCTTT.

This clonotype has more than one count but fewer than ten. This chain connects TRBV29-1 to TRBJ2-3, with D hard to call. Trimming shortened V by 4 bases and J by 0 bases, and 8 bases separated the two germline ends. The germline CDR1 and CDR2 sequences are SQVTM and ANQGSEA. The CDR3 covers 13 residues. CDR3 bases: TGCAGCGTTGTCCGGGCTAGCACAGATACGCAGTATTTT. This gives the protein CSVVRASTDTQYF.

This clonotype has a handful of counts. V gene TRBV7-2 combines with J gene TRBJ2-3; maybe TRBD2 (5 bases). Trimming took off 4 bases at V and 2 bases at J, with 13 bases between the two ends. CDR1 is SGHTA and CDR2 is FQGNSA in the germline V gene. The CDR3 runs to 15 residues. The CDR3 loop is CASSSQRGPTDTQYF. Written as DNA, the CDR3 is TGTGCCAGCAGCTCCCAGAGAGGGCCCACAGATACGCAGTATTTT.

This clonotype was observed at least ten times. The genes are TRBV6-2 or TRBV6-3 and TRBJ2-1, with 8 nucleotides matching TRBD2. Germline assignment: CDR1 MNHEY and CDR2 SVGEGT. V lost 6 bases and J lost 8; bases outside the gene matches: 15. The CDR3 extends over 16 amino acids. Written as DNA, the CDR3 is TGTGCCAGCAGACGCCTGACTAGCGCCGAGTGGGATGAGCAGTTCTTC. Translating it yields CASRRLTSAEWDEQFF.

This clonotype was observed a few times. The rearrangement links TRBV5-1 to TRBJ1-1, with 11 bases aligning to TRBD1. In germline, CDR1 is SGHRS, CDR2 YFSETQ. The CDR3 spans 15 residues. Unmatched junction bases numbered 5, after V lost 4 bases and J lost 3 bases. The CDR3 region has the DNA TGCGCCAGCAGCCTGACGGGACAGGGGGACACTGAAGCTTTCTTT. The encoded protein is CASSLTGQGDTEAFF.

This clonotype was seen a handful of times. The V and J genes are TRBV2 and TRBJ2-7; no firm D call. The CDR3 runs to 11 residues. From germline, CDR1 is SNHLY and CDR2 FYNNEI. V lost 8 bases and J lost 5, with 10 bases in between. CDR3 DNA sequence: TGTGCCAGCGGGCTTTTGGACGAGCAGTACTTC. This sequence encodes CASGLLDEQYF.

This chain joins TRBV7-2 and TRBJ2-7, with TRBD2 matching 8 bases. Germline V gene data show CDR1 as SGHTA and CDR2 as FQGNSA. CDR3 size: 16 residues. Losses at the gene ends were 2 bases for V and 2 bases for J; bases not matched to a gene: 8. CDR3 coding DNA: TGTGCCAGCAGCTTATGGGGCGGGAGGACACCCTACGAGCAGTACTTC. Translating it yields CASSLWGGRTPYEQYF.

This clonotype was counted between two and nine times. This chain uses TRBV30 with TRBJ2-7; no definite D call. Germline V gene lookup returns CDR1 GTSNPN and CDR2 SVGIG (reference sequence). This CDR3 is 13 amino acids long. V dropped 0 bases and J dropped 6 bases, with 12 bases sitting between them. The CDR3, as DNA: TGTGCCTGGAGTGTACGGTTTTTGGGCGAGCAGTACTTC. Protein: CAWSVRFLGEQYF.

The rearrangement links TRBV6-1 to TRBJ1-4; the match to TRBD1 covers 7 bases. V was pared by 7 bases and J by 0 bases, with 8 bases of the junction left unmatched. Germline loops: CDR1 MNHNS, CDR2 SASEGT. This CDR3 is 16 amino acids long. CDR3 sequence (DNA): TGTGCCAGCAAGACAGGGCCCGTTGCAACTAATGAAAAACTGTTTTTT. Translating gives CASKTGPVATNEKLFF.

In its sample, this clonotype was seen a few times. V and J are TRBV28 and TRBJ2-3; TRBD2 agrees at 7 bases. The CDR3 sequence is 15 residues long. Looked up from germline, CDR1 is MDHEN and CDR2 is SYDVKM. J gave up 5 bases and V 8 bases, and 13 bases lay outside the gene matches. In nucleotides, the CDR3 is TGTGCCAGCGCCAGCCGGGCTAGCGGTAAAGATACGCAGTATTTT. Translation gives CASASRASGKDTQYF.